This is a list of T cell receptor beta chains from one sample in a study of shared clonotypes between healthy human individuals. The data were produced by immunoSEQ multiplex PCR, yet TCRdb's version contains in-frame clones alone and is incomplete. The sample has 2 million to 2.5 million clones, over 85% seen once. The sample was naive CD4+ T cells from PBMCs. The source is a man between 18 and 35 years old in good health. Some clones in this sample may be carry-over from other donors' samples. Both conserved end residues are part of each CDR3. A D gene is named only where the DNA matches it firmly.

d_call: .; v_call: TRBV5-1; j_call: TRBJ2-5; cdr3_aa: CASSLGISPETQYF
d_call: .; v_call: TRBV5-8; j_call: TRBJ2-2; cdr3_aa: CASSLHTVAGELFF
d_call: .; v_call: TRBV11-1; j_call: TRBJ2-1; cdr3_aa: CASRRGLSYNEQFF
d_call: .; v_call: TRBV5-1; j_call: TRBJ2-7; cdr3_aa: CASSFGGYGGEQYF
d_call: TRBD2; v_call: TRBV5-1; j_call: TRBJ2-1; cdr3_aa: CASSSAEREYSYNEQFF
d_call: .; v_call: TRBV2; j_call: TRBJ1-5; cdr3_aa: CASREREGGNQPQHF
d_call: .; v_call: TRBV28; j_call: TRBJ2-7; cdr3_aa: CASRFGSYEQYF
d_call: TRBD1; v_call: TRBV7-9; j_call: TRBJ1-2; cdr3_aa: CASSVGQGVTF
d_call: .; v_call: TRBV5-4; j_call: TRBJ1-6; cdr3_aa: CASSSGGAPSYNSPLHF
d_call: TRBD2; v_call: TRBV9; j_call: TRBJ2-2; cdr3_aa: CASSVAQRAGGRLGELFF
d_call: .; v_call: TRBV6-5; j_call: TRBJ1-2; cdr3_aa: CASRGGNANYGYTF
d_call: TRBD2; v_call: TRBV11-1; j_call: TRBJ2-2; cdr3_aa: CASSPPLAGTGELFF
d_call: .; v_call: TRBV2; j_call: TRBJ1-5; cdr3_aa: CATKAEGDSNQPQHF
d_call: .; v_call: TRBV6-4; j_call: TRBJ1-5; cdr3_aa: CASSDRFPNQPQHF
d_call: .; v_call: TRBV6-1; j_call: TRBJ2-7; cdr3_aa: CASSEGPQVVYEQYF
d_call: TRBD2; v_call: TRBV11-2; j_call: TRBJ2-5; cdr3_aa: CASSPPRASGWETQYF
d_call: .; v_call: TRBV11-2; j_call: TRBJ2-4; cdr3_aa: CASSFLLPDIQYF
d_call: .; v_call: TRBV5-1; j_call: TRBJ2-7; cdr3_aa: CASSSGYLSSYEQYF
d_call: .; v_call: TRBV20-1; j_call: TRBJ2-1; cdr3_aa: CSASRNEQFF
d_call: .; v_call: TRBV7-9; j_call: TRBJ1-1; cdr3_aa: CASSLAGGNTEAFF
d_call: .; v_call: TRBV7-9; j_call: TRBJ1-1; cdr3_aa: CASSHSSLGTEAFF
d_call: .; v_call: TRBV30; j_call: TRBJ1-5; cdr3_aa: CAWSALRNNQPQHF
d_call: TRBD2; v_call: TRBV2; j_call: TRBJ2-7; cdr3_aa: CASREGGSGGLYEQYF
d_call: TRBD1; v_call: TRBV9; j_call: TRBJ2-5; cdr3_aa: CASSGAGTGRETQYF
d_call: .; v_call: TRBV7-2; j_call: TRBJ1-4; cdr3_aa: CASSPSAGRLEKLFF
d_call: .; v_call: TRBV6-5; j_call: TRBJ1-5; cdr3_aa: CASSPRGDSNQPQHF
d_call: TRBD1; v_call: TRBV2; j_call: TRBJ1-5; cdr3_aa: CASSAGTGGVNQPQHF
d_call: TRBD2; v_call: TRBV30; j_call: TRBJ2-7; cdr3_aa: CAWRPSGRTYEQYF